The 32 T cell receptor beta chains presented below share a single source sample, sequenced in a study of shared clonotypes between healthy human individuals. The assay was immunoSEQ multiplex PCR, and TCRdb's table has in-frame clones only and misses some. This sample yields about 490,000 clones, of which roughly 78% are seen a single time; less than 15% belongs to the top ten. The material sequenced was PBMCs. The origin of the receptors is a woman between 35 and 50 years old in good health. Some clones in this sample may be carry-over from other donors' samples.

This clone was recorded many times. The chain employs TRBV10-3 and TRBJ1-4; D not certain. CDR1 and CDR2 (germline): ENHRY, SYGVKD. Trimming shortened V by 3 bases and J by 6 bases, and 8 bases separated the two germline ends. The CDR3 extends over 13 amino acids. The CDR3 protein is CAISDPKDEKLFF. In DNA form, the CDR3 reads TGTGCCATCAGTGATCCAAAGGATGAAAAACTGTTTTTT.

As to this clone: Compared with germline, one end of the junction differs, possibly owing to a read error. J is TRBJ2-5 and V is TRBV7-7, with a weak D call TRBD2 (6 bases). This CDR3 is built from 14 residues. Germline values: CDR1 SSHAT, CDR2 FNYEAQ (reference sequence). The CDR3 DNA follows: TGTGCTAGCAGCTTAGAGGAGGGGACAGAGACCCAGTACTTC. This encodes CASSLEEGTETQYF.

This sequence joins TRBV18 and TRBJ2-3; D is unresolved. The ends were cut back, 5 bases at V and 1 base at J, with 16 bases in the middle. Looked up from germline, CDR1 is KGHSH and CDR2 is LQKENI. The CDR3 runs 16 residues. The CDR3 DNA reads TGTGCCAGCTCAGCTTCTGGTGGGCAGCGCACAGATACGCAGTATTTT. As protein: CASSASGGQRTDTQYF.

The chain recombines TRBV7-6 with TRBJ2-6; D call uncertain. The CDR3 runs to 15 residues. The germline CDR1 and CDR2 sequences are SGHVS and FNYEAQ. Trimming stripped 5 bases from V and 0 bases from J, with 8 bases between. CDR3 residues: CASSPQPSGANVLTF. The CDR3 DNA sequence: TGTGCCAGCAGCCCACAGCCCTCTGGGGCCAACGTCCTGACTTTC.

The chain couples TRBV19 to TRBJ1-1; D possibly corresponds to TRBD1 (6 bases). Trimming took 4 bases from V and 11 from J, leaving 17 bases between them. The CDR3 extends over 13 amino acids. The germline gives CDR1 LNHDA, CDR2 SQIVND (reference sequence). The CDR3: CASSTARGGPAFF. DNA for the CDR3: TGTGCCAGTAGTACCGCGAGGGGGGGCCCGGCTTTCTTT.

This chain joins TRBV5-4 and TRBJ2-2; D is perhaps TRBD2 (6 bases). Trimming shortened V by 4 bases and J by 5 bases, and 12 bases separated the two germline ends. This CDR3 comprises 14 residues. Per the germline V gene, CDR1 is SGHNT and CDR2 is YYREEE (reference sequence). Written as DNA, the CDR3 is TGTGCCAGCAGCCAGACTAGGGAAACCGGGGAGCTGTTTTTT. Protein sequence: CASSQTRETGELFF.

The gene calls are TRBV5-1 and TRBJ2-3; 9 bases fit TRBD1. Trimming removed 4 bases from V and 8 bases from J; junction bases left unmatched: 5. This CDR3 is built from 13 residues. Germline values: CDR1 SGHRS, CDR2 YFSETQ. CDR3 protein: CASSRDREGTQYF. CDR3 nucleotide sequence: TGCGCCAGCAGCAGGGACAGGGAGGGTACGCAGTATTTT.

This clone occurred many times. The chain carries TRBV5-1 and TRBJ1-4; unclear D gene. V shed 0 bases and J shed 8 bases, with 11 bases lying between them. This CDR3 is 14 amino acids long. CDR1 and CDR2 from the germline V gene are SGHRS and YFSETQ. The CDR3 is CASSLGQSGEKLFF. DNA of the CDR3: TGCGCCAGCAGCTTGGGGCAGTCAGGCGAAAAACTGTTTTTT.

The genes are TRBV18 and TRBJ2-6, with D possibly being TRBD1 (5 bases). Germline-derived CDR1 and CDR2 are KGHSH and LQKENI. The V end was cut by 2 bases, the J end by 0 bases, with 14 bases between. The CDR3 covers 18 residues. CDR3 nucleotides: TGTGCCAGCTCACCATTCAGGGATGCGGTCTCTGGGGCCAACGTCCTGACTTTC. Protein: CASSPFRDAVSGANVLTF.

This chain uses TRBV6-6 with TRBJ1-6; D is unresolved. Germline V gene lookup returns CDR1 MNHNY and CDR2 SVGAGI (reference sequence). This CDR3 is 12 amino acids long. The ends were cut back, 6 bases at V and 8 bases at J, with 8 bases in the middle. In DNA form, the CDR3 reads TGTGCCAGCAGGAGGGTGGATTCACCCCTCCACTTT. Its translation: CASRRVDSPLHF.

This clone was seen once. The CDR3 sequence is CASSPGLGGYNEQFF. The CDR3 nucleotides are TGTGCCAGCAGTCCGGGACTAGGTGGCTACAATGAGCAGTTCTTC. This sequence joins TRBV27 and TRBJ2-1; TRBD2 aligns across 8 bases. The CDR3 totals 15 residues. V dropped 5 bases and J dropped 3; count of bases not matched to a gene: 6. Per germline, CDR1 MNHEY and CDR2 SMNVEV (reference sequence).

V is TRBV28 and J is TRBJ2-2; 8 bases match TRBD1. The CDR3 sequence is 16 residues long. Germline assignment: CDR1 MDHEN and CDR2 SYDVKM. The trim removed 6 bases at V and 4 bases at J, leaving 10 bases unmatched. CDR3 coding DNA: TGTGCCAGCAGCCCGAGGGGACAGGTTAGCACCGGGGAGCTGTTTTTT. Translation gives CASSPRGQVSTGELFF.

This rearrangement joins TRBV11-3 to TRBJ1-1; TRBD1 is a possible D gene (5 bases). This CDR3 comprises 14 residues. CDR1 is SGHNT and CDR2 is YENEEA in the germline V gene. Between the trimmed V and J ends, which lost 5 bases and 0 bases, there was a span of 10 bases. CDR3 in DNA: TGTGCCAGCAGCAAAGGGACGGTGAACACTGAAGCTTTCTTT. Translation gives CASSKGTVNTEAFF.

Turning to this clone: A clone one base away is much larger, so this may be a read error. The genes are TRBV7-2 and TRBJ2-3; 12 bases line up with TRBD2. The J segment lost 2 bases and the V segment lost 5 bases, leaving 5 bases of the junction unmatched. Germline V gene sequence: CDR1 SGHTA, CDR2 FQGNSA. The CDR3 length is 16 residues. The DNA of the CDR3 is TGTGCCAGCAGCCCTGGACTAGCGGGACCCACAGATACGCAGTATTTT. As protein: CASSPGLAGPTDTQYF.

The sample holds a few counts of this clone. The chain uses TRBV19 and TRBJ1-5, with a possible D match to TRBD1 (5 bases). The ends were cut back, 7 bases at V and 4 bases at J, with 11 bases in the middle. Germline V lookup: CDR1 LNHDA, CDR2 SQIVND (reference sequence). The CDR3 sequence is 13 residues long. CDR3 sequence (DNA): TGTGCCAGTATGAGGGGACGTAATCAGCCCCAGCATTTT. Its protein product is CASMRGRNQPQHF. Filled out from reference TRBV19 and TRBJ1-5, the complete variable domain reads DGGITQSPKYLFRKEGQNVTLSCEQNLNHDAMYWYRQDPGQGLRLIYYSQIVNDFQKGDIAEGYSVSREKKESFPLTVTSAQKNPTAFYLCASMRGRNQPQHFGDGTRLSIL.

V is TRBV19 and J is TRBJ1-5; TRBD1 might be the D (6 bases). Germline V gene data show CDR1 as LNHDA and CDR2 as SQIVND (reference sequence). V lost 6 bases, J lost 4 bases, and 13 bases lay in between. The CDR3 contains 14 residues. CDR3 DNA sequence: TGTGCCAGTAGGACCGGGACAATTAATCAGCCCCAGCATTTT. Its translation is CASRTGTINQPQHF.

This clone was recorded only once. This chain links TRBV14 with TRBJ1-2, with a tentative D call TRBD1 (6 bases). Trimming stripped 6 bases from V and 8 bases from J, with 13 bases between. The CDR3 has 12 residues. Germline assignment: CDR1 SGHDN and CDR2 FVKESK. CDR3 region: CASSPGGLGYTF. CDR3 in DNA: TGTGCCAGCAGTCCCGGGGGGCTCGGCTACACCTTC.

Remarks on this clone: This sample also contains other DNA sequences that code for the same CDR3. The chain joins TRBV5-1 to TRBJ2-1, with TRBD2 matching 7 bases. Trimming at V came to 0 bases and at J to 4 bases, leaving 4 bases not matched to a gene. The CDR3 covers 15 residues. Per germline, CDR1 SGHRS and CDR2 YFSETQ. This chain's CDR3 is CASSLEAGPYNEQFF. The CDR3 DNA reads as TGCGCCAGCAGCTTGGAAGCGGGACCATACAATGAGCAGTTCTTC.

The chain combines TRBV6-6 with TRBJ1-1; 9 bases are a match to TRBD1. Per germline, CDR1 MNHNY and CDR2 SVGAGI (reference sequence). After removal of 2 bases from V and 1 base from J, the junction contained 2 bases not matched to a gene. The CDR3 length is 15 residues. CDR3: CASSYPGQGNTEAFF. CDR3 bases: TGTGCCAGCAGTTACCCGGGACAGGGGAACACTGAAGCTTTCTTT.

CDR3 sequence: CASSVVAGGRDEQFF. The CDR3 coding sequence is TGTGCCAGCAGCGTAGTGGCGGGAGGTAGGGATGAGCAGTTCTTC. The J gene is TRBJ2-1, the V gene TRBV9; 8 bases map to TRBD2. V shed 0 bases and J 8 bases; nucleotides not matched to a gene: 7. In germline, CDR1 is SGDLS, CDR2 YYNGEE. The CDR3 extends over 15 amino acids.

The rearrangement links TRBV30 to TRBJ2-7; tentative D call: TRBD2 (7 bases). This CDR3 is built from 12 residues. CDR1 and CDR2 from the germline V gene are GTSNPN and SVGIG (reference sequence). Here the CDR3 reads CASGRGANEQYF. In DNA, the CDR3 is TGTGCATCCGGTCGGGGGGCTAACGAGCAGTACTTC.

This clone came up a few times. The CDR3 sequence: CAWSRLRVGPYEQYF. Written as DNA, the CDR3 is TGTGCCTGGAGCCGCCTCAGGGTAGGACCCTACGAGCAGTACTTC. The gene calls are TRBV30 and TRBJ2-7, with D possibly being TRBD1 (5 bases). The germline CDR1 and CDR2 sequences are GTSNPN and SVGIG (reference sequence). V was cut by 3 bases and J by 2 bases, with 17 bases left in between. This CDR3 is built from 15 residues.

The V gene is TRBV2, the J gene TRBJ1-4, with D possibly TRBD1 on 5 matching bases. The V end was cut by 7 bases, the J end by 4 bases, with 7 bases between. In germline, CDR1 is SNHLY, CDR2 FYNNEI. The CDR3 runs to 12 residues. CDR3 in DNA: TGTGCCAGCAAAGGGGTTAATGAAAAACTGTTTTTT. This codes for CASKGVNEKLFF. The full variable domain, with the rest looked up from reference TRBV2 and TRBJ1-4, is EPEVTQTPSHQVTQMGQEVILRCVPISNHLYFYWYRQILGQKVEFLVSFYNNEISEKSEIFDDQFSVERPDGSNFTLKIRSTKLEDSAMYFCASKGVNEKLFFGSGTQLSVL.

The J gene is TRBJ1-1, the V gene TRBV6-1, with no clear D. Germline V gene data show CDR1 as MNHNS and CDR2 as SASEGT. Trimming took 6 bases from V and 4 from J, leaving 15 bases between them. The CDR3 runs to 14 residues. CDR3 residues: CASRSGVRGTEAFF. In DNA form, the CDR3 reads TGTGCCAGCAGGAGCGGGGTCCGGGGCACTGAAGCTTTCTTT.

The chain joins TRBV6-6 to TRBJ1-4, with D unclear. The germline gives CDR1 MNHNY, CDR2 SVGAGI (reference sequence). The CDR3 is 12 amino acids. V shed 4 bases and J shed 6 bases, with 6 bases lying between them. CDR3 bases: TGTGCCAGCAGTTTGATAGATGAAAAACTGTTTTTT. Its protein product is CASSLIDEKLFF.

The CDR3 DNA reads as TGTGCCAGTGCACGCCAGGGGCCGGTCACTGAAGCTTTCTTT. Translation gives CASARQGPVTEAFF. The genes are TRBV19 and TRBJ1-1; weak D call: TRBD1 (6 bases). Trimming removed 8 bases at V and 4 bases at J, with 17 bases between. The CDR3 is 14 amino acids. Germline V gene sequence: CDR1 LNHDA, CDR2 SQIVND (reference sequence).

The rearrangement links TRBV6-1 to TRBJ1-2; D might be TRBD1 (5 bases). This CDR3 region has 13 residues. The germline V gene has CDR1 MNHNS and CDR2 SASEGT. V lost 8 bases to trimming and J lost 0 bases, with 10 bases between them. CDR3 nucleotides: TGTGCCAGCGGGGGACGGTCTAACTATGGCTACACCTTC. It specifies CASGGRSNYGYTF.

This rearrangement joins TRBV30 to TRBJ2-5; D may be TRBD2 (5 bases). The V end lost 4 bases, the J end lost 5 bases, and 11 bases lay between the germline ends. The germline CDR1 and CDR2 sequences are GTSNPN and SVGIG (reference sequence). The CDR3 loop spans 12 amino acids. The CDR3 bases are TGTGCCTGGAACCAACGGGGTGAGACCCAGTACTTC. Translated, it gives CAWNQRGETQYF. Together with reference TRBV30 and TRBJ2-5, the CDR3 gives the full variable domain: SQTIHQWPATLVQPVGSPLSLECTVEGTSNPNLYWYRQAAGRGLQLLFYSVGIGQISSEVPQNLSASRPQDRQFILSSKKLLLSDSGFYLCAWNQRGETQYFGPGTRLLVL.

This CDR3 reads CASSLRSWTSGYEQFF. The CDR3 nucleotides are TGTGCCAGCAGTTTGCGAAGTTGGACTAGCGGTTATGAGCAGTTCTTC. V gene TRBV28 combines with J gene TRBJ2-1; 10 bases match TRBD2. Germline V gene sequence: CDR1 MDHEN, CDR2 SYDVKM. The CDR3 runs to 16 residues. V shed 3 bases and J 8 bases; nucleotides not matched to a gene: 10.

The chain uses TRBV9 and TRBJ2-7; possibly TRBD2 for D (6 bases). CDR1 SGDLS and CDR2 YYNGEE come from the germline V gene. The length of the CDR3 is 13 residues. V lost 0 bases and J 2 bases, leaving 6 bases between the germline ends. The CDR3 reads CASSVAGAYEQYF. Written as DNA, the CDR3 is TGTGCCAGCAGCGTAGCGGGGGCCTACGAGCAGTACTTC. The variable domain in full, with the rest retrieved from reference TRBV9 and TRBJ2-7, is DSGVTQTPKHLITATGQRVTLRCSPRSGDLSVYWYQQSLDQGLQFLIQYYNGEERAKGNILERFSAQQFPDLHSELNLSSLELGDSALYFCASSVAGAYEQYFGPGTRLTVT.

This chain uses TRBV7-2 with TRBJ2-1; D perhaps matches TRBD1 (6 bases). This CDR3 spans 14 amino acids. Germline assignment: CDR1 SGHTA and CDR2 FQGNSA. Trimming left V 6 bases short and J 4 bases short, with 13 bases between. CDR3 bases: TGTGCCAGCAGGATTCATGGACAGTACAATGAGCAGTTCTTC. This encodes CASRIHGQYNEQFF.

In this sample, this clone turned up once. V gene TRBV15 combines with J gene TRBJ2-5; D possibly corresponds to TRBD2 (5 bases). The germline gives CDR1 LNHNV, CDR2 YYDKDF (reference sequence). The length of the CDR3 is 16 residues. V was trimmed by 1 base and J by 1 base, leaving 13 bases between them. The CDR3 sequence: CATSRARGNGQETQYF. CDR3 nucleotides: TGTGCCACCAGCAGAGCCCGGGGTAATGGCCAAGAGACCCAGTACTTC.